A single sample gave rise to the 28 T cell receptor beta chains below, sequenced in a study of Graves' ophthalmopathy and Graves' hyperthyroidism. Amplification from RNA transcripts yielded the TCR beta CDR3 regions. HTBI-primed first-round RT-PCR preceded second-round multiplex PCR. One entry per CDR3 protein, called by TCRdb with MiXCR from the multiplex PCR reads. The sample lists about 380,000 distinct CDR3 sequences; less than 20% were seen once. The specimen was peripheral blood. The source is a woman aged 18-29 years with stable Graves' hyperthyroidism.

This chain joins TRBV10-1 and TRBJ1-1; 7 nucleotides line up with TRBD1. Germline V gives CDR1 WNHNN, CDR2 SYGVQD (reference sequence). This CDR3 is built from 14 residues. V was pared by 8 bases and J by 7 bases, with 13 bases of the junction left unmatched. The CDR3 spells CASRGSGGFYEAFF. CDR3 nucleotides: TGCGCCAGCCGCGGGTCAGGGGGATTTTATGAAGCTTTCTTT.

In this sample, this clonotype turned up a few times. J is TRBJ1-5 and V is TRBV20-1; TRBD1 is a possible D gene (6 bases). The germline gives CDR1 DFQATT, CDR2 SNEGSKA (reference sequence). This CDR3 region has 14 residues. Trimming took 2 bases from V and 4 from J, leaving 12 bases between them. In DNA, the CDR3 is TGCAGTGCTAGACCCTCAGGGACAAATCAGCCCCAGCATTTT. It encodes CSARPSGTNQPQHF.

This clonotype was detected only a few times. The J gene is TRBJ2-7, the V gene TRBV19; D uncertain. Trimming left V 0 bases short and J 2 bases short, with 5 bases between. The germline V gene encodes CDR1 LNHDA and CDR2 SQIVND (reference sequence). The CDR3 totals 13 residues. The CDR3 nucleotides read TGTGCCAGTAGTATAGATGTCACCTACGAGCAGTACTTC. Its translation is CASSIDVTYEQYF.

The sample holds many counts of this clonotype. V is TRBV12-3 or TRBV12-4 and J is TRBJ2-7, with 7 bases fitting TRBD2. The CDR3 runs 14 residues. The V and J ends lost 6 bases and 2 bases, in that order; junction bases with no gene match: 7. Here the CDR3 DNA reads TGTGCCAGCAGCGCGCTCGCGGGAGCCTACGAGCAGTACTTC. Protein product: CASSALAGAYEQYF.

This clonotype came up many times. The genes are TRBV3-1 and TRBJ1-6; D might be TRBD1 (6 bases). Trimming cost V 1 base and J 10 bases, with 14 bases left between them. Germline CDR1 and CDR2: LGHDT and YNNKEL (reference sequence). This CDR3 is built from 15 residues. The DNA of the CDR3 is TGTGCCAGCAGCCAAGTTCAGGGGTTGGGATCACCCCTCCACTTT. Translating gives CASSQVQGLGSPLHF.

The table lists this clonotype with many counts. This sequence joins TRBV5-1 and TRBJ1-2; the match to TRBD1 covers 8 bases. Germline V gene sequence: CDR1 SGHRS, CDR2 YFSETQ. V shed 4 bases and J 6 bases; nucleotides not matched to a gene: 11. This CDR3 comprises 15 residues. The CDR3 spells CASSLQTGDLDGYTF. CDR3 DNA: TGCGCCAGCAGCCTACAGACAGGGGACTTGGATGGCTACACCTTC.

This clonotype was picked up many times. CDR3 DNA sequence: TGTGCCAGCAGTCCTCGACAGGGGAACACCGGGGAGCTGTTTTTT. As protein: CASSPRQGNTGELFF. The genes are TRBV18 and TRBJ2-2; 7 bases match TRBD1. Germline values: CDR1 KGHSH, CDR2 LQKENI. This CDR3 has 15 residues. The V and J ends lost 8 bases and 1 base, in that order; junction bases with no gene match: 7.

Many counts were recorded for this clonotype. This sequence joins TRBV7-9 and TRBJ1-6; D is possibly TRBD1 (5 bases). V was clipped by 2 bases and J by 5 bases, with 13 bases between them. CDR1 and CDR2 (germline): SEHNR, FQNEAQ (reference sequence). This CDR3 comprises 16 residues. The CDR3, as DNA: TGTGCCAGCAGCTTAAAGAGGCCAGGGAATAATTCACCCCTCCACTTT. Its protein product is CASSLKRPGNNSPLHF.

This clonotype has ten or more counts. The chain combines TRBV6-1 with TRBJ2-7; D gene ambiguous. V was clipped by 5 bases and J by 0 bases, with 11 bases between them. Germline CDR1 is MNHNS and CDR2 is SASEGT. The CDR3 totals 14 residues. CDR3 residues: CASSLRLHSYEQYF. The CDR3 coding sequence is TGTGCCAGCAGTTTGCGGCTTCACTCCTACGAGCAGTACTTC.

This clonotype was observed many times. The chain employs TRBV24-1 and TRBJ1-5; D not certain. Germline loops: CDR1 KGHDR, CDR2 SFDVKD. The CDR3 is made up of 12 amino acids. V was cut by 4 bases and J by 4 bases, with 4 bases left in between. In DNA, the CDR3 is TGTGCCACCAGTGAAACAAATCAGCCCCAGCATTTT. Encoded protein: CATSETNQPQHF.

As regards this clonotype: The germline gene is not matched at one end of the junction; a read error may be the cause. This chain joins TRBV7-2 and TRBJ2-5; a possible D gene is TRBD1 (6 bases). CDR3 length: 14 amino acids. Germline-derived CDR1 and CDR2 are SGHTA and FQGNSA. In DNA, the CDR3 is TGTGCCAGCAGCTTAGACCAGAGGGGGTATCGATGCGACTTC. Residues: CASSLDQRGYRCDF.

This rearrangement joins TRBV7-9 to TRBJ2-2; D may be TRBD1 or TRBD2 (6 bases each). Per the germline V gene, CDR1 is SEHNR and CDR2 is FQNEAQ (reference sequence). The CDR3 consists of 15 residues. Trimming removed 5 bases at V and 4 bases at J, with 14 bases between. The CDR3 loop is CASSGWGRGTGELFF. CDR3 coding DNA: TGTGCCAGCAGCGGCTGGGGGCGGGGCACCGGGGAGCTGTTTTTT.

In its sample, this clonotype was seen many times. The chain combines TRBV7-2 with TRBJ1-3; no clear D gene. The CDR3 runs to 14 residues. The ends were cut back, 5 bases at V and 4 bases at J, with 12 bases in the middle. Germline values: CDR1 SGHTA, CDR2 FQGNSA. CDR3 protein: CASSPRGGGNTIYF. As DNA, the CDR3 is TGTGCCAGCAGCCCGCGTGGCGGGGGAAACACCATATATTTT. Filled out from reference TRBV7-2 and TRBJ1-3, the complete variable domain reads GAGVSQSPSNKVTEKGKDVELRCDPISGHTALYWYRQSLGQGLEFLIYFQGNSAPDKSGLPSDRFSAERTGGSVSTLTIQRTQQEDSAVYLCASSPRGGGNTIYFGEGSWLTVV.

This sequence joins TRBV7-3 and TRBJ2-2, with D unclear. V was shortened by 3 bases and J by 10 bases, with 9 bases between the two germline ends. Germline V gene sequence: CDR1 SGHTA, CDR2 FQGTGA. The CDR3 totals 12 residues. The CDR3: CASSFVGQELFF. DNA for the CDR3: TGTGCCAGCAGCTTCGTCGGTCAGGAGCTGTTTTTT.

At least ten counts were recorded for this clonotype. The V and J genes are TRBV6-5 and TRBJ2-7, with a possible D match to TRBD1 (5 bases). CDR1 and CDR2 (germline): MNHEY, SVGAGI. This CDR3 has 16 amino acids. Trimming shortened V by 4 bases and J by 5 bases, and 21 bases separated the two germline ends. CDR3 DNA: TGTGCCAGCAGTTCCCTCCTAAGGGGAAGGGGCCACGAGCAGTACTTC. Its translation: CASSSLLRGRGHEQYF.

There are many counts of this clonotype. The chain recombines TRBV6-1 with TRBJ1-2; 8 nucleotides line up with TRBD1. After removal of 6 bases from V and 7 bases from J, the junction contained 7 bases not matched to a gene. CDR1 is MNHNS, CDR2 SASEGT, per germline. This CDR3 has 13 amino acids. CDR3 amino acids: CASRKPGGGGYTF. CDR3 nucleotide sequence: TGTGCCAGCAGGAAACCAGGGGGCGGTGGCTACACCTTC.

This clonotype was recorded many times. The chain is built from TRBV19 and TRBJ2-2; TRBD2 might be the D (5 bases). V lost 9 bases, J lost 7 bases, and 21 bases lay in between. Germline loops: CDR1 LNHDA, CDR2 SQIVND (reference sequence). The CDR3 has 15 amino acids. The CDR3 nucleotides read TGTGCCAGCCTTCCGACCTGGAGGAATGGCGGGGAGCTGTTTTTT. Translation gives CASLPTWRNGGELFF.

This clonotype was counted at least ten times. The V gene is TRBV2, the J gene TRBJ1-6; TRBD1 matches 8 bases. This CDR3 contains 16 residues. V shed 6 bases and J 7 bases; nucleotides not matched to a gene: 11. CDR1 and CDR2 from the germline V gene are SNHLY and FYNNEI. The CDR3 loop reads CASSPGQGSFNSPLHF. The CDR3, as DNA: TGTGCCAGCAGCCCTGGACAGGGCTCCTTCAATTCACCCCTCCACTTT. Based on the CDR3 plus reference TRBV2 and TRBJ1-6, the full variable domain is EPEVTQTPSHQVTQMGQEVILRCVPISNHLYFYWYRQILGQKVEFLVSFYNNEISEKSEIFDDQFSVERPDGSNFTLKIRSTKLEDSAMYFCASSPGQGSFNSPLHFGNGTRLTVT.

In this sample, this clonotype turned up many times. This chain joins TRBV6-2 or TRBV6-3 and TRBJ2-5; maybe TRBD2 (5 bases). There are 15 residues in the CDR3. Germline V gene lookup returns CDR1 MNHEY and CDR2 SVGEGT. With 3 bases removed from V and 2 bases from J, the gap between germline ends came to 13 bases. The CDR3 here is CASSYLIPGQETQYF. In DNA, the CDR3 is TGTGCCAGCAGTTATCTAATCCCGGGGCAAGAGACCCAGTACTTC.

The table lists this clonotype with many counts. The CDR3 loop is CASGDRTGFLETQYF. The CDR3 nucleotides read TGCGCCAGCGGCGACCGAACAGGGTTTCTCGAGACCCAGTACTTC. The gene calls are TRBV4-1 and TRBJ2-5, with D perhaps matching TRBD1 (6 bases). In germline, CDR1 is MGHRA, CDR2 YSYEKL. V was shortened by 8 bases and J by 5 bases, with 21 bases between the two germline ends. The CDR3 contains 15 residues.

Ten or more counts support this clonotype. CDR3 residues: CASRNPAGPNTGELFF. The CDR3 bases are TGTGCCAGCAGAAACCCGGCGGGGCCGAACACCGGGGAGCTGTTTTTT. The chain joins TRBV6-2 or TRBV6-3 to TRBJ2-2; possible D gene TRBD2, 6 bases. This CDR3 comprises 16 residues. The V end lost 6 bases, the J end lost 0 bases, and 14 bases lay between the germline ends. CDR1 and CDR2 (germline): MNHEY, SVGEGT.

This clonotype was observed at least ten times. The chain has TRBV6-1 and TRBJ2-7; the D is unclear. V was clipped by 6 bases and J by 0 bases, with 6 bases between them. The CDR3 has 12 residues. Germline V gene sequence: CDR1 MNHNS, CDR2 SASEGT. This CDR3 is CASRKDSYEQYF. Written as DNA, the CDR3 is TGTGCCAGCAGGAAGGACTCCTACGAGCAGTACTTC.

This clonotype was seen a few times. J is TRBJ1-6 and V is TRBV13, with no clear D. The V end lost 4 bases, the J end lost 7 bases, and 20 bases lay between the germline ends. The V gene's germline CDR1 is PRHDT and CDR2 FYEKMQ (reference sequence). The CDR3 extends over 17 amino acids. The CDR3 bases are TGTGCCAGCAGCTACACTCGTTGGCCCTCGGGCAATTCACCCCTCCACTTT. This sequence encodes CASSYTRWPSGNSPLHF.

This chain links TRBV11-2 with TRBJ2-2; D is perhaps TRBD1 (5 bases). Trimming took 5 bases from V and 5 from J, leaving 15 bases between them. Germline values: CDR1 SGHAT, CDR2 FQNNGV. The CDR3 has 15 residues. The CDR3 coding sequence is TGTGCCAGCAGCACGTCAGGGTTGAAGACCGGGGAGCTGTTTTTT. Translating it yields CASSTSGLKTGELFF.

This clonotype has more than one count but fewer than ten. The genes are TRBV4-1 and TRBJ1-2; D gene ambiguous. V lost 1 base and J 5 bases, leaving 8 bases between the germline ends. From germline, CDR1 is MGHRA and CDR2 YSYEKL. The CDR3 covers 13 residues. In nucleotides, the CDR3 is TGCGCCAGCAGCCAAGCGGCAGGTTATGGCTACACCTTC. It encodes CASSQAAGYGYTF.

This clonotype showed up many times. The J gene is TRBJ2-7, the V gene TRBV6-5, with D perhaps TRBD1 or TRBD2 (5 bases each). The CDR3 extends over 14 amino acids. Germline V CDR1 and CDR2: MNHEY, SVGAGI. V lost 4 bases to trimming and J lost 5 bases, with 15 bases between them. CDR3 bases: TGTGCCAGCAGTTCGGGACGGCTTCCCCACGAGCAGTACTTC. Its protein is CASSSGRLPHEQYF.

This clonotype was recorded once. This chain uses TRBV20-1 with TRBJ2-7; TRBD2 aligns across 8 bases. Germline trimming cut 6 bases from V and 2 bases from J; bases unmatched to any gene: 12. Germline V lookup: CDR1 DFQATT, CDR2 SNEGSKA (reference sequence). The length of the CDR3 is 15 residues. CDR3 DNA sequence: TGCAGTGCGTTGGTTCGGGGGGGGTGGCCCTACGAGCAGTACTTC. This translates into CSALVRGGWPYEQYF.

V is TRBV14 and J is TRBJ1-6, with TRBD1 matching over 10 bases. CDR3 length equals 17 residues. Germline CDR1 reads SGHDN; CDR2 reads FVKESK. With V trimmed by 2 bases and J by 7 bases, 8 bases remained unmatched. The CDR3 protein is CASSQKGQGTWNSPLHF. The DNA for the CDR3 is TGTGCCAGCAGCCAAAAGGGACAGGGGACATGGAATTCACCCCTCCACTTT.